The clone carrying this T cell receptor (beta chain) has a count of ten or more. What it binds is not known. There are 13 residues in the CDR3. Between the trimmed V and J ends, which lost 2 bases and 3 bases, there was a span of 7 bases. Germline V gene sequence: CDR1 MNHEY, CDR2 SVGEGT. This record belongs to a study of T-cell memory formation after mild COVID-19. Overall study context: Clustering of TCRs was largely donor specific. Broader study findings: A subset of responding clones appeared in pre-infection memory, suggesting cross-reactive memory joined.

Researchers used 5'RACE with constant-segment primers to make TCR alpha and TCR beta cDNA libraries that carry sample barcodes and UMIs. A single record per CDR3 protein comes from TCRdb applying MiXCR to the 5' RACE reads. Of almost 350,000 distinct CDR3 sequences listed, 20% to 25% are singletons. J is TRBJ2-5 and V is TRBV6-2 or TRBV6-3; tentatively, D is TRBD2 (5 bases). The material sequenced was PBMCs or a T cell subset sorted from them (not recorded which). The source of this sequence is a man aged 18 to 30 who had mild COVID-19 (a few samples of this study predate the infection). Cell type and time point are not known. CDR3 amino acids: CASSYRTEETQYF. The CDR3 DNA is TGTGCCAGCAGTTACAGGACTGAAGAGACCCAGTACTTC.